The 30 T cell receptor beta chains reported below all come from one sample, sequenced in a study of T-cell reconstitution after alpha-beta-depleted transplantation in children. This sample's TCRbeta library carried unique molecular identifier barcodes. MiXCR, applied by TCRdb to the PCR reads, yields one record per CDR3 protein. The sample contains some 340,000 distinct CDR3 sequences, 10% to 13% of which appear only once. Sequencing was performed on PBMCs from the stem cell graft donor, taken from the stem cell graft. Receptors originate from a human donor who donated a stem cell graft to a child with acute lymphoblastic leukemia.

This chain connects TRBV3-1 to TRBJ2-7, with 8 nucleotides matching TRBD2. The germline V gene encodes CDR1 LGHDT and CDR2 YNNKEL (reference sequence). The CDR3 loop spans 15 amino acids. The J segment lost 2 bases and the V segment lost 6 bases, leaving 9 bases of the junction unmatched. The CDR3, as DNA: TGTGCCAGCAGGCACGCCCCGGGACTAGCCTACGAGCAGTACTTC. It specifies CASRHAPGLAYEQYF.

The V gene is TRBV20-1, the J gene TRBJ2-3; 9 nucleotides line up with TRBD2. The CDR3 consists of 15 residues. Looked up from germline, CDR1 is DFQATT and CDR2 is SNEGSKA (reference sequence). V trimming: 3 bases; J trimming: 2 bases; junction bases outside the gene matches: 6. The chain's CDR3 is CSASSTSGNTDTQYF. The DNA for the CDR3 is TGCAGTGCTAGCTCGACTAGCGGAAACACAGATACGCAGTATTTT.

The chain links TRBV6-5 to TRBJ2-7; TRBD1 agrees at 8 bases. Trimming removed 4 bases from V and 9 bases from J; junction bases left unmatched: 5. CDR3 length: 12 amino acids. Looked up from germline, CDR1 is MNHEY and CDR2 is SVGAGI. The CDR3 DNA reads TGTGCCAGCAGTTCACGGACAGGGCGGCAGTACTTC. It specifies CASSSRTGRQYF.

This clonotype has a handful of counts. The chain employs TRBV7-2 and TRBJ2-2, with 8 bases identical to TRBD2. CDR3 length: 14 amino acids. V shed 4 bases and J 6 bases; nucleotides not matched to a gene: 4. The germline gives CDR1 SGHTA, CDR2 FQGNSA. DNA for the CDR3: TGTGCCAGCAGCTCCCTAGCGGGCGCCGGGGAGCTGTTTTTT. Translation gives CASSSLAGAGELFF.

This clonotype showed up many times. The chain carries TRBV5-1 and TRBJ2-1, with TRBD1 matching 7 bases. Trimming removed 5 bases from V and 0 bases from J; junction bases left unmatched: 11. The V gene's germline CDR1 is SGHRS and CDR2 YFSETQ. CDR3 length: 17 residues. The CDR3 coding sequence is TGCGCCAGCAGTCTTAGGCGTTCAGGGGGCTCCTACAATGAGCAGTTCTTC. It specifies CASSLRRSGGSYNEQFF.

This clonotype was seen at least ten times. The chain carries TRBV29-1 and TRBJ2-1, with 10 bases lining up with TRBD1. In germline, CDR1 is SQVTM, CDR2 ANQGSEA. Unmatched junction bases numbered 14, after V lost 3 bases and J lost 9 bases. This CDR3 region has 16 residues. CDR3 in DNA: TGCAGCGTTGAGAGGGGACAGGGGCACCGGAAGGGTGAGCAGTTCTTC. Translation gives CSVERGQGHRKGEQFF.

In the case of this clonotype: This could be a read error, since a much larger clone is one nucleotide away. This chain links TRBV20-1 with TRBJ1-6; no clear D gene. This CDR3 comprises 14 residues. The germline V and J ends were trimmed by 5 bases and 5 bases, with 13 bases remaining between them. Germline CDR1 is DFQATT and CDR2 is SNEGSKA (reference sequence). The CDR3: CSAGMGINNSPLHF. Written as DNA, the CDR3 is TGCAGTGCTGGTATGGGGATCAATAATTCACCCCTCCACTTT.

The rearrangement links TRBV2 to TRBJ2-3; D gene unclear. V was shortened by 6 bases and J by 4 bases, with 8 bases between the two germline ends. The CDR3 runs 12 residues. Germline loops: CDR1 SNHLY, CDR2 FYNNEI. CDR3 protein: CASRDQADTQYF. DNA for the CDR3: TGTGCCAGCAGGGACCAAGCAGATACGCAGTATTTT. Full variable domain (remainder filled in from reference TRBV2 and TRBJ2-3): EPEVTQTPSHQVTQMGQEVILRCVPISNHLYFYWYRQILGQKVEFLVSFYNNEISEKSEIFDDQFSVERPDGSNFTLKIRSTKLEDSAMYFCASRDQADTQYFGPGTRLTVL.

This clonotype turned up a few times. V usage is TRBV10-3 and J usage is TRBJ1-2, with 7 bases lining up with TRBD1. This CDR3 is built from 14 residues. The junction had 4 bases not matched to a gene; V was cut back by 6 bases and J by 0 bases. Germline-derived CDR1 and CDR2 are ENHRY and SYGVKD. The CDR3 reads CAISVTGTNYGYTF. DNA for the CDR3: TGTGCCATCAGCGTGACAGGGACTAACTATGGCTACACCTTC.

The rearrangement links TRBV4-3 to TRBJ2-4; D not resolved. V was trimmed by 3 bases and J by 5 bases, leaving 11 bases between them. The CDR3 is made up of 14 amino acids. Germline-derived CDR1 and CDR2 are LGHNA and YSLEER. The CDR3 nucleotides read TGCGCCAGCAGCCAGGTAGTTGCCGAAAACATTCAGTACTTC. Protein: CASSQVVAENIQYF.

This chain links TRBV6-2 or TRBV6-3 with TRBJ2-7; D is undetermined. Per germline, CDR1 MNHEY and CDR2 SVGEGT. The V end lost 5 bases, the J end lost 0 bases, and 8 bases lay between the germline ends. This CDR3 spans 13 amino acids. In nucleotides, the CDR3 is TGTGCCAGCAGTCGAGCAGGCTCCTACGAGCAGTACTTC. Protein product: CASSRAGSYEQYF.

This chain connects TRBV16 to TRBJ1-5; D is uncertain. Germline CDR1 is KGHSY and CDR2 is FQNENV. The CDR3 totals 16 residues. V lost 2 bases to trimming and J lost 5 bases, with 16 bases between them. The CDR3 DNA is TGTGCCAGCAGCCAAAACGGTTGGCTTGGCGATCAGCCCCAGCATTTT. Translation: CASSQNGWLGDQPQHF.

This clonotype was counted a few times. The V and J genes are TRBV4-1 and TRBJ2-1, with a weak D call TRBD1 (6 bases). Trimming cost V 1 base and J 3 bases, with 10 bases left between them. In germline, CDR1 is MGHRA, CDR2 YSYEKL. This CDR3 is built from 15 residues. For the CDR3, the DNA is TGCGCCAGCAGCCAAGGGGACATCAACTACAATGAGCAGTTCTTC. Amino acid sequence: CASSQGDINYNEQFF.

This clonotype was recorded at least ten times. This chain uses TRBV5-1 with TRBJ2-5, with D maybe TRBD2 (6 bases). In germline, CDR1 is SGHRS, CDR2 YFSETQ. Trimming removed 4 bases from V and 1 base from J, with 14 bases in between. The CDR3 contains 15 residues. Here the CDR3 reads CASSPGLTIQETQYF. DNA for the CDR3: TGCGCCAGCAGCCCGGGACTGACGATCCAAGAGACCCAGTACTTC.

The chain couples TRBV11-2 to TRBJ1-2; D unresolved. This CDR3 spans 14 amino acids. Germline V gives CDR1 SGHAT, CDR2 FQNNGV. The V gene lost 0 bases and the J gene lost 4 bases, with 9 bases spanning the gap. The CDR3 sequence: CASSLDGRSYGYTF. The DNA for the CDR3 is TGTGCCAGCAGCTTAGACGGGCGGTCCTATGGCTACACCTTC.

The gene calls are TRBV6-2 or TRBV6-3 and TRBJ2-7; possibly TRBD1 for D (5 bases). This CDR3 comprises 12 residues. Germline V CDR1 and CDR2: MNHEY, SVGEGT. Deletions cut 7 bases from V and 2 bases from J, with 9 bases between. This CDR3 reads CASKDSAYEQYF. The CDR3 nucleotides read TGTGCCAGCAAAGACAGCGCCTACGAGCAGTACTTC.

This chain connects TRBV27 to TRBJ2-6; D is uncertain. The germline gives CDR1 MNHEY, CDR2 SMNVEV (reference sequence). The CDR3 runs to 15 residues. Between the trimmed V and J ends, which lost 0 bases and 3 bases, there was a span of 6 bases. The CDR3 is CASSLSGFGANVLTF. The CDR3 coding sequence is TGTGCCAGCAGTTTATCGGGGTTTGGGGCCAACGTCCTGACTTTC.

This clonotype occurred a few times. J is TRBJ2-7 and V is TRBV20-1; no clear D. The CDR3 has 14 amino acids. Deletions cut 6 bases from V and 4 bases from J, with 19 bases between. The germline gives CDR1 DFQATT, CDR2 SNEGSKA (reference sequence). The DNA for the CDR3 is TGCAGTGCGGACCTGTCCGGACGGATTTACGAGCAGTACTTC. It codes for CSADLSGRIYEQYF.

This clonotype occurred a few times. The CDR3: CASKGPSDNEQFF. The CDR3, as DNA: TGTGCCAGCAAAGGACCGTCGGACAATGAGCAGTTCTTC. This rearrangement joins TRBV12-3 or TRBV12-4 to TRBJ2-1; D remains ambiguous. The CDR3 extends over 13 amino acids. Trimming cost V 7 bases and J 5 bases, with 12 bases left between them.

The sample holds a few counts of this clonotype. The chain joins TRBV6-1 to TRBJ2-3, with 9 bases lining up with TRBD1. J lost 0 bases, V lost 6 bases, and 10 bases had no gene match. The CDR3 spans 17 residues. Germline V gene lookup returns CDR1 MNHNS and CDR2 SASEGT. The CDR3 region is CASRAGQGIPSTDTQYF. CDR3 bases: TGTGCCAGCAGAGCCGGACAGGGGATCCCTAGCACAGATACGCAGTATTTT.

The CDR3 sequence: CASSSTSGALTDTQYF. CDR3 DNA sequence: TGTGCCAGCAGTTCGACCAGCGGGGCCCTCACAGATACGCAGTATTTT. The gene calls are TRBV6-2 or TRBV6-3 and TRBJ2-3, with 7 bases matching TRBD2. Germline lookup yields CDR1 MNHEY and CDR2 SVGEGT. The trim removed 4 bases at V and 2 bases at J, leaving 9 bases unmatched. This CDR3 has 16 residues.

This clonotype was seen ten or more times. V usage is TRBV12-3 or TRBV12-4 and J usage is TRBJ1-4; 8 nucleotides agree with TRBD1. The CDR3 sequence is 15 residues long. Trimming at V came to 2 bases and at J to 7 bases, leaving 6 bases not matched to a gene. The CDR3 coding sequence is TGTGCCAGCAGTTTAATCAGGGGGCAGGGTGAAAAACTGTTTTTT. Amino acid sequence: CASSLIRGQGEKLFF.

This clonotype has just a few counts. V is TRBV27 and J is TRBJ2-7; 10 bases agree with TRBD2. The CDR3 loop spans 15 amino acids. Trimming removed 1 base from V and 5 bases from J; junction bases left unmatched: 5. CDR1 and CDR2 from the germline V gene are MNHEY and SMNVEV (reference sequence). CDR3 sequence: CASSLFASGSDEQYF. CDR3 DNA sequence: TGTGCCAGCAGTTTATTCGCTAGCGGGAGCGACGAGCAGTACTTC.

This clonotype has a count of ten or more. The J gene is TRBJ1-1, the V gene TRBV5-8; D not resolved. The CDR3 loop spans 16 amino acids. The V gene's germline CDR1 is SGHTS and CDR2 YDEGEE. Trimming took 0 bases from V and 7 from J, leaving 19 bases between them. The CDR3 sequence is CASSLEMGATWGEAFF. CDR3 nucleotide sequence: TGTGCCAGCAGCTTGGAGATGGGCGCTACCTGGGGTGAAGCTTTCTTT.

This clonotype was detected a few times. In nucleotides, the CDR3 is TGTGCCAGCAGCTTACTGGAGGGAGGAGCCCAAGAGACCCAGTACTTC. The encoded protein is CASSLLEGGAQETQYF. This chain joins TRBV7-9 and TRBJ2-5, with D perhaps matching TRBD2 (6 bases). Germline-derived CDR1 and CDR2 are SEHNR and FQNEAQ (reference sequence). Trimming pared 2 bases from V and 1 base from J, leaving 14 bases between. The CDR3 is 16 amino acids.

V gene TRBV20-1 combines with J gene TRBJ1-3; no definite D call. Trimming took 5 bases from V and 0 from J, leaving 8 bases between them. The germline V gene encodes CDR1 DFQATT and CDR2 SNEGSKA (reference sequence). CDR3 length equals 13 residues. This CDR3 is CSALGSSGNTIYF. CDR3 coding DNA: TGCAGTGCTTTAGGGAGCTCTGGAAACACCATATATTTT.

This clonotype was seen repeatedly, ten times or more. V gene TRBV10-3 combines with J gene TRBJ2-1; D is tentatively TRBD1 or TRBD2 (5 bases each). The CDR3 is made up of 12 amino acids. The germline V gene encodes CDR1 ENHRY and CDR2 SYGVKD. Deletions cut 4 bases from V and 9 bases from J, with 10 bases between. This chain's CDR3 is CAISVGTPEQFF. The CDR3 bases are TGTGCCATCAGTGTAGGGACGCCTGAGCAGTTCTTC.

This clonotype has ten or more counts. The J gene is TRBJ1-1, the V gene TRBV4-1, with a possible D match to TRBD1 (5 bases). Germline values: CDR1 MGHRA, CDR2 YSYEKL. This CDR3 contains 13 residues. The V gene lost 3 bases and the J gene lost 3 bases, with 8 bases spanning the gap. The CDR3 DNA is TGCGCCAGCAGCCAGACAGACTACACTGAAGCTTTCTTT. Translated: CASSQTDYTEAFF.

This clonotype was detected ten times or more. The rearrangement uses TRBV6-1 and TRBJ2-1; TRBD2 might be the D (7 bases). Trimming left V 5 bases short and J 3 bases short, with 17 bases between. Germline V gives CDR1 MNHNS, CDR2 SASEGT. The length of the CDR3 is 16 residues. CDR3 sequence reads: CASSPGAGASYNEQFF. DNA of the CDR3: TGTGCCAGCAGTCCGGGGGCGGGGGCCAGCTACAATGAGCAGTTCTTC.

The chain links TRBV28 to TRBJ2-1; a weak D match, TRBD1 (6 bases). The V end lost 6 bases, the J end lost 4 bases, and 25 bases lay between the germline ends. Germline values: CDR1 MDHEN, CDR2 SYDVKM. CDR3 length: 18 amino acids. CDR3 sequence reads: CASSRRGFREGGYNEQFF. For the CDR3, the DNA is TGTGCCAGCAGCCGAAGGGGCTTCAGGGAAGGGGGTTACAATGAGCAGTTCTTC.